This is a list of T cell receptor beta chains from one sample in a study of CXCR3-negative and CXCR3-positive naive CD8 T cells. Reprocessing the 5' RACE reads, TCRdb reports a single entry for every CDR3 protein and omits DNA. The specimen's table records around 140,000 distinct CDR3 sequences. Material: naive CXCR3+ CD8+ T cells from blood. All receptors come from a human donor in good health. Some clones in this sample may be carry-over from other donors' samples. CDR3s include the opening cysteine and the closing phenylalanine or tryptophan. Each record gives: V gene, J gene, CDR3 protein.

>TRBV4-3|TRBJ2-7
CASSQDLTYEQYF
>TRBV11-2|TRBJ2-1
CASSYGDGWSDEQFF
>TRBV28|TRBJ2-6
CASFPVYGANVLTF
>TRBV3-1|TRBJ2-1
CASSPYPGSGTRDNEQFF
>TRBV28|TRBJ2-1
CASSSYGLAGGPRSYNEQFF
>TRBV12-3/TRBV12-4|TRBJ1-1
CASSPWERRGGTEAFF
>TRBV6-2/TRBV6-3|TRBJ2-5
CASSYPRGVAEETQYF
>TRBV5-6|TRBJ2-2
CASSFSRELFF
>TRBV5-1|TRBJ2-6
CASSLSRGRGIRSGANVLTF
>TRBV28|TRBJ2-7
CASSLSSFSYEQYF
>TRBV29-1|TRBJ2-1
CSVLPGTIYNEQFF
>TRBV7-9|TRBJ2-6
CASSALRTGLNSGANVLTF
>TRBV5-5|TRBJ2-5
CASSRTGTGGETQYF
>TRBV6-5|TRBJ1-5
CASSANSGYSNQPQHF
>TRBV14|TRBJ2-7
CASSQEAGGAYEQYF
>TRBV12-3/TRBV12-4|TRBJ1-2
CASSLGDPGYTF
>TRBV7-2|TRBJ2-7
CASSLDIPYEQYF
>TRBV4-3|TRBJ2-7
CASSQTRTGAHEQYF
>TRBV2|TRBJ2-5
CAKNLYTEETQYF
>TRBV11-2|TRBJ1-1
CASSSTGSRDTEAFF
>TRBV11-2|TRBJ2-7
CASSLEWRGLAGGEQYF
>TRBV5-1|TRBJ2-2
CASSSGQRLNTGELFF
>TRBV5-1|TRBJ2-1
CASSLNPLAGGLDEQFF
>TRBV7-9|TRBJ2-7
CASSLPGMVVEQYF